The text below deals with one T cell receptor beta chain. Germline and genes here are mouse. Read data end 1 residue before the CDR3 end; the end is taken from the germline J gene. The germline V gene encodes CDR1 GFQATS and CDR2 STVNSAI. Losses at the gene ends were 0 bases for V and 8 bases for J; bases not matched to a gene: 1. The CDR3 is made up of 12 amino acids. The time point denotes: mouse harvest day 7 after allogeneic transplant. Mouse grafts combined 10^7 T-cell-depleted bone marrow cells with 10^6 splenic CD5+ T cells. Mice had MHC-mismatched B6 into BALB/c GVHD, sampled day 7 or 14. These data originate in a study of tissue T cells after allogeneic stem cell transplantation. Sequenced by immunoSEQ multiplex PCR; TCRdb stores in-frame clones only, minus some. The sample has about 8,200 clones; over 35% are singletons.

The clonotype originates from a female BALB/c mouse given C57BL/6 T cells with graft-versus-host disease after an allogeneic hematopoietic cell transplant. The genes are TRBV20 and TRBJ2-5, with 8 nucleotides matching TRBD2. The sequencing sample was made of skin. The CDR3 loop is CGARDTGGTQYF. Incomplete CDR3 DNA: TGTGGTGCTAGGGACACTGGGGGCACCCAGTAC.